These 2 T cell receptor beta chains came from one sample sequenced in a study of OX40 agonist ivuxolimab in advanced cancers. Sequenced by immunoSEQ multiplex PCR; TCRdb stores in-frame clones only, minus some. The data contain under 85,000 clones, around 90% of them singletons. This specimen was CD4+ or CD8+ T cells sorted from blood, taken in a trial of the OX40 agonist ivuxolimab. The receptors stem from an adult with an advanced solid tumor such as melanoma, head and neck, liver or kidney cancer.

V gene TRBV28 combines with J gene TRBJ1-1; D not resolved. The V and J ends lost 2 bases and 1 base respectively, with 5 bases between them. CDR3 size: 13 residues. CDR1 MDHEN and CDR2 SYDVKM come from the germline V gene. The CDR3 nucleotides are TGTGCCAGCAGTTTAGAGTGGAACACTGAAGCTTTCTTT. Its protein product is CASSLEWNTEAFF.

J is TRBJ1-5 and V is TRBV6-6, with D hard to call. Germline values: CDR1 MNHNY, CDR2 SVGAGI (reference sequence). The CDR3 runs 16 residues. Between the trimmed V and J ends, which lost 5 bases and 4 bases, there was a span of 18 bases. The CDR3 sequence is CASSHSQDSGNQPQHF. The CDR3, as DNA: TGTGCCAGCAGTCATTCGCAGGATTCGGGAAATCAGCCCCAGCATTTT.